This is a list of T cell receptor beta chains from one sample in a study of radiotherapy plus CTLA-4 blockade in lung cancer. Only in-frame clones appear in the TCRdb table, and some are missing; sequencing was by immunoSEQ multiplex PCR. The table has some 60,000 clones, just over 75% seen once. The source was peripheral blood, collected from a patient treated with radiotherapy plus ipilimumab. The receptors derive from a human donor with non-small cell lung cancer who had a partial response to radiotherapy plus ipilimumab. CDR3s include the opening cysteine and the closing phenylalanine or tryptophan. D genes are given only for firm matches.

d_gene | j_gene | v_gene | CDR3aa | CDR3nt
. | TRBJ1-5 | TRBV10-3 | CAISVPGGTQHF | TGTGCCATCAGTGTGCCCGGAGGAACCCAGCATTTT
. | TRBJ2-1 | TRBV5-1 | CASSSGKIDEQFF | TGCGCCAGCAGCTCCGGGAAAATTGATGAGCAGTTCTTC
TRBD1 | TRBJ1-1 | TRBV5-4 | CASSSRQGVWVGNTEAFF | TGTGCCAGCAGCTCCCGACAGGGGGTGTGGGTGGGGAACACTGAAGCTTTCTTT
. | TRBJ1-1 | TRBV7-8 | CASRRAENTEAFF | TGTGCCAGCAGGCGCGCGGAGAACACTGAAGCTTTCTTT
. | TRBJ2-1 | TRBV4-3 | CASSQDGRGPYNEQFF | TGCGCCAGCAGCCAAGATGGGCGGGGGCCCTACAATGAGCAGTTCTTC
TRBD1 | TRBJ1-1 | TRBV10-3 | CAIRTGQGSGEAFF | TGTGCCATCAGGACGGGACAGGGGTCGGGTGAAGCTTTCTTT
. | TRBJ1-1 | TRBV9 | CASSAGERTLNTEAFF | TGTGCCAGCAGCGCGGGAGAGAGGACACTCAACACTGAAGCTTTCTTT